Below are 4 T cell receptor beta chains sequenced from a single sample in a study of shared clonotypes between healthy human individuals. TCRdb's table, derived via immunoSEQ multiplex PCR, lists solely in-frame clones and lacks some. The data show roughly 480,000 clones, 70% to 80% seen once. The sequencing sample was made of PBMCs. The receptors derive from a middle-aged woman in good health. Some clones in this sample may be carry-over from other donors' samples.

With respect to this clone: The final CDR3 position lacks the conserved phenylalanine or tryptophan, pointing to a likely read error. J is TRBJ1-3 and V is TRBV2, with 8 bases identical to TRBD1. The V gene end was trimmed by 7 bases and the J gene end by 2 bases; junction bases not matched to a gene: 4. The germline V gene has CDR1 SNHLY and CDR2 FYNNEI. The CDR3 loop spans 14 amino acids. The CDR3 region has the DNA TGTGCCAGCAAGACAGGGGATGCTGGAAACACCATATATTCT. Protein: CASKTGDAGNTIYS.

V and J are TRBV19 and TRBJ1-2, with D possibly TRBD1 on 5 matching bases. The CDR3 has 13 amino acids. CDR1 is LNHDA, CDR2 SQIVND, per germline (reference sequence). V lost 10 bases, J lost 0 bases, and 12 bases lay in between. The CDR3 spells CATTQDANYGYTF. The DNA for the CDR3 is TGTGCCACCACACAGGACGCTAACTATGGCTACACCTTC.

In this sample, this clone turned up once. This chain uses TRBV2 with TRBJ2-5, with 7 bases fitting TRBD1. V shed 4 bases and J 1 base; nucleotides not matched to a gene: 3. This CDR3 has 14 residues. CDR1 and CDR2 from the germline V gene are SNHLY and FYNNEI. This CDR3 reads CASSGRDSQETQYF. The CDR3 region has the DNA TGTGCCAGCAGTGGCCGGGACAGCCAAGAGACCCAGTACTTC.

For this clone: Other DNA sequences of this sample code for an identical CDR3. V usage is TRBV20-1 and J usage is TRBJ2-2; D not resolved. The V end lost 4 bases, the J end lost 2 bases, and 2 bases lay between the germline ends. The CDR3 has 11 amino acids. CDR1 and CDR2 (germline): DFQATT, SNEGSKA (reference sequence). The CDR3 spells CSATNTGELFF. DNA of the CDR3: TGCAGTGCTACCAACACCGGGGAGCTGTTTTTT.